This record concerns one T cell receptor (beta chain) sequence. Looked up from germline, CDR1 is MNHEY and CDR2 is SVGAGI. Trimming left V 6 bases short and J 4 bases short, with 9 bases between. There are 12 residues in the CDR3. These data belong to a study of T cell changes during pregnancy in multiple sclerosis. The assay was immunoSEQ multiplex PCR, and TCRdb's table has in-frame clones only and misses some. The sample contains over 40,000 clones, around 90% of which appear only once. The sequence was obtained from a female donor with multiple sclerosis, enrolled in a pregnancy study. This sample comprised CD4+ T cells from peripheral blood mononuclear cells, obtained in the second trimester of pregnancy. This chain links TRBV6-5 with TRBJ1-1, with D unresolved. The CDR3 here is CASSRRLTEAFF. For the CDR3, the DNA is TGTGCCAGCAGCCGCAGACTCACTGAAGCTTTCTTT.